This is a list of T cell receptor beta chains from one sample in a study of cytomegalovirus exposure and HLA in healthy donors. TCRdb keeps only in-frame clones here, not all; method: immunoSEQ multiplex PCR. The table counts around 210,000 clones; more than 0.95% lies in the top ten. The sequenced sample was PBMCs. The receptor source for this set is a girl aged 2 to 10 in good health and CMV-seropositive. Both conserved end residues are part of each CDR3. Fields, in order: V gene, J gene, D gene, CDR3 DNA, CDR3 protein. A D gene is named only where the DNA matches it firmly.

TRBV6-4	TRBJ2-7	TRBD2	TGTGCCAGCAGCGCACTAGCGGGAGGCTCCTACGAGCAGTACTTC	CASSALAGGSYEQYF
TRBV7-9	TRBJ2-1	TRBD2	TGTGCCAGCAGATTCGGACTAGCGAGCTCCTACAATGAGCAGTTCTTC	CASRFGLASSYNEQFF
TRBV9	TRBJ1-5	-	TGTGCCAGCAGCGTAGGGAGCAGTCAGCCCCAGCATTTT	CASSVGSSQPQHF
TRBV2	TRBJ2-5	-	TGTGCCAGCGAGTCGTCGGAGAAAGAGACCCAGTACTTC	CASESSEKETQYF
TRBV9	TRBJ2-1	TRBD2	TGTGCCAGCAGCGTACAAGCGGGAGGGCCGGGTGAGCAGTTCTTC	CASSVQAGGPGEQFF
TRBV27	TRBJ2-1	TRBD2	TGTGCCAGCAGTTCTGGACTAGCGTTCAATGAGCAGTTCTTC	CASSSGLAFNEQFF
TRBV18	TRBJ1-4	-	TGTGCCAGCTCACCCCAACGAACAGGAACTAATGAAAAACTGTTTTTT	CASSPQRTGTNEKLFF
TRBV7-9	TRBJ1-2	-	TGTGCCAGCAGCCAGAACAGGGATTGGCGGACCTTC	CASSQNRDWRTF
TRBV28	TRBJ1-3	-	TGTGCCAGCAGTTTAGGGCAGAGAAACACCATATATTTT	CASSLGQRNTIYF
TRBV27	TRBJ1-5	TRBD1	TGTGCCAGCAGTTTCGAGGGGGCCCTGGGTCAGCCCCAGCATTTT	CASSFEGALGQPQHF
TRBV2	TRBJ2-3	TRBD1	TGTGCCAGCGGGGGTACCGGGACAGGGATTAAAAATACGCAGTATTTT	CASGGTGTGIKNTQYF
TRBV5-1	TRBJ2-7	TRBD1	TGCGCCAGCGGCCGGGACAGGGGCTACGAGCAGTACTTC	CASGRDRGYEQYF
TRBV7-6	TRBJ2-5	-	TGTGCCAGCGTTCGGACTCCTACCGGAGAGACCCAGTACTTC	CASVRTPTGETQYF
TRBV5-5	TRBJ2-5	-	TGTGCCAGCAGCTTGGAGAAGGGACTCCAAGAGACCCAGTACTTC	CASSLEKGLQETQYF
TRBV25-1	TRBJ2-5	-	TGTGCCAGCAGTGCCTTCAAGGGGCAAGAGACCCAGTACTTC	CASSAFKGQETQYF
TRBV5-1	TRBJ2-3	TRBD2	TGCGCCAGCAGCCCCGGGACTATACACACAGATACGCAGTATTTT	CASSPGTIHTDTQYF
TRBV28	TRBJ1-2	-	TGTGCCAGCAGTTTTGGTCGGGGCTACACCTTC	CASSFGRGYTF
TRBV5-4	TRBJ2-1	-	TGTGCCAGCAGCTTGAACACCAATGAGCAGTTCTTC	CASSLNTNEQFF
TRBV4-1	TRBJ2-7	-	TGCGCCAGCAGCCAAACGGGACTCCTGTACGAGCAGTACTTC	CASSQTGLLYEQYF
TRBV14	TRBJ2-1	TRBD2	TGTGCCAGCAGCCAAAAGTGGACTAGCGGGCGGAATGAGCAGTTCTTC	CASSQKWTSGRNEQFF
TRBV6-5	TRBJ2-7	TRBD2	TGTGCCAGCAGTTACTCTCCTAGCGGGAGCGCCGAGCAGTACTTC	CASSYSPSGSAEQYF
TRBV27	TRBJ1-2	-	TGTGCCAGCAGTTTATCTGGGGAACCGCGGGGCTATGGCTACACCTTC	CASSLSGEPRGYGYTF
TRBV6-4	TRBJ2-7	TRBD2	TGTGCCAGCAGTCACCCTGAAGCGGGATCGTATAAAGAAAAAGAGACGGAGCAGTACTTC	CASSHPEAGSYKEKETEQYF
TRBV28	TRBJ2-3	TRBD1	TGTGCCAGCAGTAAGGGACAGGGCCGCACAGATACGCAGTATTTT	CASSKGQGRTDTQYF
TRBV29-1	TRBJ2-5	-	TGCAGCGTTGTCAGGGGCCAAGAGACCCAGTACTTC	CSVVRGQETQYF
TRBV27	TRBJ2-3	TRBD1	TGTGCCAGCAGTTTATTAGGACAGGTATTCACAGATACGCAGTATTTT	CASSLLGQVFTDTQYF
TRBV19	TRBJ1-3	TRBD1	TGTGCCAGTAGTATAGATCGGACTTGGGACAGGGAGATACCTCCCTCTGGAAACACCATATATTTT	CASSIDRTWDREIPPSGNTIYF
TRBV28	TRBJ2-2	TRBD1	TGTGCCAGCAGTTTAAACAGGGGGCAGGCCGGGGAGCTGTTTTTT	CASSLNRGQAGELFF
TRBV2	TRBJ2-5	-	TGTGCCAGCAGGCCCGACTATGACGGGACCCAGTACTTC	CASRPDYDGTQYF